These 17 T cell receptor beta chains were sequenced from one sample in a study of cytomegalovirus exposure and HLA in healthy donors. Only in-frame clones appear in the TCRdb table, and some are missing; sequencing was by immunoSEQ multiplex PCR. Seen here are 150,000 to 180,000 clones, about 88% observed once, and the top ten hold 20% to 25%. Sequencing used PBMCs. These receptors all come from a man aged 18 to 29 in good health and CMV-seropositive.

Concerning this clone itself: This sample also contains other DNA sequences that code for the same CDR3. The genes are TRBV27 and TRBJ2-7; TRBD1 matches 7 bases. The CDR3 consists of 17 residues. V lost 1 base, J lost 2 bases, and 11 bases stayed unmatched. Germline V gives CDR1 MNHEY, CDR2 SMNVEV (reference sequence). DNA of the CDR3: TGTGCCAGCAGTTTATATTCCCGACAGGGCCAAACCTACGAGCAGTACTTC. Protein: CASSLYSRQGQTYEQYF.

This chain joins TRBV27 and TRBJ1-2; 7 nucleotides align to TRBD1. After removal of 4 bases from V and 4 bases from J, the junction contained 6 bases not matched to a gene. The CDR3 is made up of 14 amino acids. From germline, CDR1 is MNHEY and CDR2 SMNVEV (reference sequence). The CDR3 region has the DNA TGTGCCAGCAGTTCCGGGACAGATATCTATGGCTACACCTTC. Translating gives CASSSGTDIYGYTF.

The V call is TRBV7-8, the J call TRBJ2-3; 7 bases align to TRBD1. The CDR3 is made up of 16 amino acids. Per the germline V gene, CDR1 is SGHVS and CDR2 is FQNEAQ. J was trimmed by 0 bases and V by 3 bases; bases with no gene match: 6. The CDR3 DNA sequence: TGTGCCAGCAGCTTTGGACAGGTATGGAGCACAGATACGCAGTATTTT. As protein: CASSFGQVWSTDTQYF. The variable domain in full, completed from reference TRBV7-8 and TRBJ2-3, reads GAGVSQSPRYKVAKRGQDVALRCDPISGHVSLFWYQQALGQGPEFLTYFQNEAQLDKSGLPSDRFFAERPEGSVSTLKIQRTQQEDSAVYLCASSFGQVWSTDTQYFGPGTRLTVL.

The chain combines TRBV2 with TRBJ2-5; no firm D call. Trimming left V 6 bases short and J 7 bases short, with 15 bases between. This CDR3 is 13 amino acids long. Germline CDR1 reads SNHLY; CDR2 reads FYNNEI. In nucleotides, the CDR3 is TGTGCCAGCAGCGCCCTCGGGTGCTGGACCCAGTACTTC. This encodes CASSALGCWTQYF. Using reference TRBV2 and TRBJ2-5 for the parts outside the CDR3, the full variable domain is EPEVTQTPSHQVTQMGQEVILRCVPISNHLYFYWYRQILGQKVEFLVSFYNNEISEKSEIFDDQFSVERPDGSNFTLKIRSTKLEDSAMYFCASSALGCWTQYFGPGTRLLVL.

The rearrangement uses TRBV18 and TRBJ2-3; 9 bases match TRBD2. This CDR3 is 15 amino acids long. The germline CDR1 and CDR2 sequences are KGHSH and LQKENI. V lost 4 bases to trimming and J lost 2 bases; unmatched junction nucleotides: 4. CDR3 DNA sequence: TGTGCCAGCTCACGGATAGCGGGAGACACAGATACGCAGTATTTT. Translation: CASSRIAGDTDTQYF.

This clone was observed a single time. V usage is TRBV29-1 and J usage is TRBJ2-4; 7 bases align to TRBD1. The CDR3 extends over 15 amino acids. Trimming cost V 2 bases and J 2 bases; bases outside gene matches: 6. Germline CDR1 SQVTM, CDR2 ANQGSEA. CDR3 DNA: TGCAGCGTTGAATCGTCGACAGGGACCAAAAACATTCAGTACTTC. It is translated as CSVESSTGTKNIQYF.

The rearrangement uses TRBV5-5 and TRBJ2-7; no reliable D call. This CDR3 contains 16 residues. Per germline, CDR1 SGHKS and CDR2 YYEKEE (reference sequence). V was clipped by 0 bases and J by 0 bases, with 13 bases between them. The CDR3 here is CASSLADRSSSYEQYF. CDR3 DNA sequence: TGTGCCAGCAGCTTGGCCGATCGTTCGAGCTCCTACGAGCAGTACTTC.

The genes are TRBV5-1 and TRBJ1-4; tentatively, D is TRBD1 (5 bases). The V end was cut by 4 bases, the J end by 0 bases, with 19 bases between. The CDR3 consists of 18 residues. Germline V CDR1 and CDR2: SGHRS, YFSETQ. The CDR3 nucleotides are TGCGCCAGCAGCCGTATTAAGGGGACTCCCCCAACTAATGAAAAACTGTTTTTT. Protein sequence: CASSRIKGTPPTNEKLFF.

The chain joins TRBV6-1 to TRBJ1-3; the D gene is possibly TRBD1 (6 bases). Trimming took off 1 base at V and 4 bases at J, with 14 bases between the two ends. The CDR3 extends over 16 amino acids. Germline CDR1 MNHNS, CDR2 SASEGT. The CDR3 here is CASSEVYRDPGNTIYF. CDR3 DNA: TGTGCCAGCAGTGAAGTTTACAGGGATCCAGGAAACACCATATATTTT.

The chain combines TRBV16 with TRBJ2-1; 9 bases map to TRBD2. The CDR3 has 16 amino acids. With V trimmed by 0 bases and J by 6 bases, 6 bases remained unmatched. Germline V gene data show CDR1 as KGHSY and CDR2 as FQNENV. The CDR3 spells CASSQSGLAQTNEQFF. DNA for the CDR3: TGTGCCAGCAGCCAATCGGGACTAGCTCAGACCAATGAGCAGTTCTTC.

This clone was detected only once. This chain joins TRBV7-2 and TRBJ2-7; TRBD1 might be the D (5 bases). Trimming cost V 5 bases and J 0 bases, with 14 bases left between them. CDR3 length: 15 residues. CDR1 is SGHTA and CDR2 is FQGNSA in the germline V gene. The CDR3 protein is CASSAGLGSSYEQYF. For the CDR3, the DNA is TGTGCCAGCAGCGCAGGGTTGGGAAGCTCCTACGAGCAGTACTTC.

The chain couples TRBV19 to TRBJ1-6; tentative D call: TRBD1 (6 bases). This CDR3 region has 14 residues. V was shortened by 3 bases and J by 9 bases, with 12 bases between the two germline ends. Per germline, CDR1 LNHDA and CDR2 SQIVND (reference sequence). The CDR3 protein is CASSMGIGGSPLHF. As DNA, the CDR3 is TGTGCCAGTAGTATGGGGATAGGGGGTTCACCCCTCCACTTT.

The chain joins TRBV29-1 to TRBJ2-5; no definite D call. CDR1 and CDR2 (germline): SQVTM, ANQGSEA. V lost 3 bases and J lost 4, with 15 bases in between. This CDR3 spans 14 amino acids. In DNA form, the CDR3 reads TGCAGCGTTGAGAGAGAGGTCCCTGGAGAGACCCAGTACTTC. It encodes CSVEREVPGETQYF. Full variable domain (missing parts from reference TRBV29-1 and TRBJ2-5): SAVISQKPSRDICQRGTSLTIQCQVDSQVTMMFWYRQQPGQSLTLIATANQGSEATYESGFVIDKFPISRPNLTFSTLTVSNMSPEDSSIYLCSVEREVPGETQYFGPGTRLLVL.

The chain combines TRBV5-1 with TRBJ2-1; 7 nucleotides match TRBD2. Germline V gene lookup returns CDR1 SGHRS and CDR2 YFSETQ. The V segment lost 7 bases and the J segment 6 bases; nucleotides outside the gene matches: 16. The CDR3 spans 16 residues. CDR3 sequence (DNA): TGCGCCAGCCGGCCCGGGGGGATAGGGATGGGCAATGAGCAGTTCTTC. The encoded protein is CASRPGGIGMGNEQFF.

The CDR3 region is CASRSQGGRANTEAFF. The CDR3 region has the DNA TGTGCCAGCAGGTCCCAGGGAGGGAGGGCGAACACTGAAGCTTTCTTT. The J gene is TRBJ1-1, the V gene TRBV2; D might be TRBD1 (5 bases). Trimming pared 6 bases from V and 1 base from J, leaving 18 bases between. CDR3 length equals 16 residues. Per the germline V gene, CDR1 is SNHLY and CDR2 is FYNNEI.

The DNA for the CDR3 is TGTGCCAGCCATAGGGACAGGAGCAATCAGCCCCAGCATTTT. Its translation is CASHRDRSNQPQHF. V is TRBV6-5 and J is TRBJ1-5; 8 bases fit TRBD1. Losses at the gene ends were 8 bases for V and 1 base for J; bases not matched to a gene: 4. This CDR3 has 14 amino acids. Germline V gives CDR1 MNHEY, CDR2 SVGAGI.

The chain recombines TRBV15 with TRBJ2-5; D might be TRBD2 (6 bases). The CDR3 is made up of 16 amino acids. Trimming stripped 4 bases from V and 3 bases from J, with 18 bases between. Per the germline V gene, CDR1 is LNHNV and CDR2 is YYDKDF (reference sequence). The CDR3 DNA is TGTGCCACCAGCAAAAAAATAGGGACTCTGGAAGAGACCCAGTACTTC. This sequence encodes CATSKKIGTLEETQYF.